This T cell receptor beta chain was observed in a study of blood T cells in healthy people across ages. This clonotype was detected a few times. Primers used in a second PCR of about 6 to 12 cycles were a sample-barcoded 5' primer and a J-beta primer mix. TCRdb passed the 5' RACE reads through MiXCR, listing each CDR3 protein once. The sample consists of roughly 1,500,000 distinct CDR3 sequences, 42% of them appearing once. The material sequenced was blood. This sequence originates from a woman between 18 and 29 years old in good health.

CDR3 nucleotide sequence: TGCAGTGCTACGAAGGACAGCTACGAGCAGTACTTC. Protein product: CSATKDSYEQYF. The chain combines TRBV20-1 with TRBJ2-1; D possibly corresponds to TRBD1 (6 bases). The J call is doubtful: the DNA matches TRBJ2-7 better. Germline CDR1 DFQATT, CDR2 SNEGSKA (reference sequence). CDR3 length equals 12 residues.